This T cell receptor (beta chain) was recovered during a study of blood T cells in healthy people across ages. PCR was performed a second time for about 7 to 11 cycles using a sample-barcoded 5' primer and a J-beta primer mix. Using its own MiXCR run on the 5' RACE reads, TCRdb lists one record per CDR3 protein. The table includes about 930,000 distinct CDR3 sequences, 25% to 30% detected once. This CDR3 has 14 residues. CDR1 and CDR2 from the germline V gene are SGHTA and FQGNSA. V gave up 1 base and J gave up 10 bases; unmatched junction bases: 6. These data were also reused for a study on T cells of mothers and their children.

Sample: blood. The chain combines TRBV7-2 with TRBJ1-2, with 10 bases fitting TRBD1. The clonotype was recovered from a woman aged 40 to 50 in good health. The CDR3 DNA follows: TGTGCCAGCAGCTTAGGACCCGGACAGGGGGACTACACCTTC. This sequence encodes CASSLGPGQGDYTF.